This T cell receptor (beta chain) was sequenced in a study of blood T cell repertoires in COVID-19. Study summary: The analysed material was cDNA or gDNA that came from T cells, B-cell-depleted T cells, or PBMCs.

The CDR3 sequence is 16 residues long. In germline, CDR1 is MGHRA, CDR2 YSYEKL. Assay used: immunoSEQ multiplex PCR; TCRdb lists only in-frame clones, some missing. The table has 120,000 or so clones, about 80% seen once; the top ten hold 3.8%. A single count supports this clone. Relative to the germline gene, one junction end is altered; a read error may explain this. This clonotype originated in a woman between 45 and 65 years old with acute or convalescent COVID-19. Sequenced material: peripheral blood. The chain uses TRBV4-1 and TRBJ2-1, with TRBD2 matching 9 bases. CDR3 in DNA: TGCGCCAGCAGTCAAGATAGACTAGCGGTCAACAATGAGCAGTTCTTC. Translation: CASSQDRLAVNNEQFF.